This T cell receptor (beta chain) was recorded in a study of early T cells in non-severe SARS-CoV-2 infection. MiXCR was run by TCRdb on the 5' RACE reads, yielding one entry per CDR3 protein. The repertoire has 50,000 to 70,000 distinct CDR3 sequences, roughly an eighth of them found once; the top ten carry 1.2% to 1.5%. The germline V gene encodes CDR1 LNHNV and CDR2 YYDKDF (reference sequence). The CDR3 length is 15 residues. Trimming shortened V by 1 base and J by 8 bases, and 14 bases separated the two germline ends. This sequence originates from an adult who was a healthcare worker with PCR-confirmed SARS-CoV-2 infection or an uninfected control (not recorded which). Sequenced: whole blood. V is TRBV15 and J is TRBJ1-4; the D gene is possibly TRBD1 (6 bases). As DNA, the CDR3 is TGTGCCACCAGCAGAGGCGAGTCCGACAGGGAAAAACTGTTTTTT. Amino acids: CATSRGESDREKLFF.